These T cell receptor beta chains were read from a single sample in a study of blood T cell repertoires in COVID-19. TCRdb keeps only in-frame clones here, not all; method: immunoSEQ multiplex PCR. The sample lists over 250,000 clones, roughly nine tenths seen once, with 2.5% to 3.5% in the top ten. Sequenced material: PBMCs or T cells enriched from blood (not recorded which). These receptors came from a woman aged 50 to 60 who had recovered from COVID-19. Each CDR3 is given with its conserved first and last residue. Fields, in order: D gene, J gene, V gene, CDR3 length, clone size, CDR3 DNA, CDR3 protein. The D gene is left open where the match is weak. Clone size is not always given. Where it is, it says once, few, many or a class for expanded clones.

TRBD2,TRBJ2-3,TRBV6-5,15,-,TGTGCCAGCAGTTACTCGAGGGAGGGCCGAGGTACGCAGTATTTT,CASSYSREGRGTQYF
TRBD1,TRBJ2-3,TRBV5-1,15,-,TGCGCCAGCAGTCCGACAGGGGGCAAAGGAGATACGCAGTATTTT,CASSPTGGKGDTQYF
TRBD2,TRBJ2-5,TRBV6-2/TRBV6-3,13,-,TGTGCCAGCAGTTCTAGCGGCAAAGAGACCCAGTACTTC,CASSSSGKETQYF
-,TRBJ1-6,TRBV7-2,15,-,TGTGCCAGCAGCTTGTCCAGGGTAGATAATTCACCCCTCCACTTT,CASSLSRVDNSPLHF
-,TRBJ2-5,TRBV10-1,16,-,TGCGCCAGCAGTGAGGGGAACCTGGGGGCCCAAGAGACCCAGTACTTC,CASSEGNLGAQETQYF
-,TRBJ1-2,TRBV28,12,once,TGTGCCAGCAGTTTCCGGGGCTATGGCTACACCTTC,CASSFRGYGYTF
TRBD2,TRBJ2-5,TRBV2,19,-,TGTGCCAGCAGTGCCCAGACTAGCGGGAGAATCCCTCGCGGAGAGACCCAGTACTTC,CASSAQTSGRIPRGETQYF
TRBD2,TRBJ2-1,TRBV6-4,15,-,TGTGCCAGCAGTGAACTGTTGTCTAGCGGTTATGAGCAGTTCTTC,CASSELLSSGYEQFF
TRBD2,TRBJ2-3,TRBV9,15,-,TGTGCCAGCAGCGTCGGACTAGCGGGAGACAATACGCAGTATTTT,CASSVGLAGDNTQYF
TRBD1,TRBJ1-1,TRBV2,14,-,TGTGCCAGCAGTAACCGGGACAGGAGAACTGAAGCTTTCTTT,CASSNRDRRTEAFF
TRBD1,TRBJ1-1,TRBV7-9,16,-,TGTGCCAGCAGCTACTGGACAGGCAAAGGAGGGACTGAAGCTTTCTTT,CASSYWTGKGGTEAFF
TRBD1,TRBJ1-2,TRBV6-6,14,-,TGTGCCAGCAGTGACTTACCGGGACAGAATGGCTACACCTTC,CASSDLPGQNGYTF
TRBD2,TRBJ2-7,TRBV5-1,14,-,TGCGCCAGCAGCTTCTTAGCGGGAGACTACGAGCAGTACTTC,CASSFLAGDYEQYF
TRBD2,TRBJ2-3,TRBV24-1,15,-,TGTGCCACCAGTGCCATAGCGGGAGGCTCAGATACGCAGTATTTT,CATSAIAGGSDTQYF
TRBD1,TRBJ2-7,TRBV24-1,15,-,TGTGCCACCAGTGCTCACGGACAGGGGGCCGGCGAGCAGTACTTC,CATSAHGQGAGEQYF